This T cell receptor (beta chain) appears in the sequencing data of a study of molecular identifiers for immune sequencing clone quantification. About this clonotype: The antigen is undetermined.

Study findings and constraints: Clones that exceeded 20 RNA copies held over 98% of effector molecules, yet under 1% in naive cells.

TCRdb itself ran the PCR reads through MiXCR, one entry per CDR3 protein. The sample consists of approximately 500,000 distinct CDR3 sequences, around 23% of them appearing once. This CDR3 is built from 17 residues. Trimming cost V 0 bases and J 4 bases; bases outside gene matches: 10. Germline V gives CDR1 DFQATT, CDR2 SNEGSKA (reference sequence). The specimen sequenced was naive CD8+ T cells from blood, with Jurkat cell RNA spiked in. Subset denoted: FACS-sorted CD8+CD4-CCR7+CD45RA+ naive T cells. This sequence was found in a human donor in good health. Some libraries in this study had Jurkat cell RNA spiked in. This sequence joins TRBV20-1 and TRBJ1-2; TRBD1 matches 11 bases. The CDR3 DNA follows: TGCAGTGCTAGAGATTCAATAGGGGACAGGGGGACCTATGGCTACACCTTC. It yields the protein CSARDSIGDRGTYGYTF.